Presented here are 2 T cell receptor beta chains from one specimen sequenced in a study of regulatory T cells in long-lasting Graves disease. Sample time point: persistent/refractory GD, antithyroid drugs over 5 years with positive TRAb. The TCR library was made from RNA extracted from PBMCs. Assembly of TCR beta libraries relied on iRepertoire HTBI primers together with Arm-PCR of CDR3 regions. Via MiXCR, TCRdb re-called the multiplex PCR reads, giving one row per CDR3 protein. Of 430,000 or so distinct CDR3 sequences in the sample, roughly a fifth were seen once. Sample: peripheral blood mononuclear cells (PBMCs), taken when the disease was refractory, from a patient treated with antithyroid drugs. The source of these receptors is a female donor with Graves disease.

The chain combines TRBV5-4 with TRBJ2-7; a weak D match, TRBD1 (6 bases). V lost 2 bases to trimming and J lost 3 bases, with 15 bases between them. The CDR3 is 15 amino acids. Germline CDR1 SGHNT, CDR2 YYREEE (reference sequence). The CDR3 loop is CASSFGGQSYYEQYF. The DNA for the CDR3 is TGTGCCAGCAGCTTTGGCGGACAGAGTTACTACGAGCAGTACTTC.

This clonotype was seen at least ten times. The rearrangement joins TRBV3-1 to TRBJ1-2, with D uncertain. CDR3 size: 12 residues. Per germline, CDR1 LGHDT and CDR2 YNNKEL (reference sequence). V was shortened by 1 base and J by 7 bases, with 7 bases between the two germline ends. CDR3 coding DNA: TGTGCCAGCAGCCAAGTTGAGGTTGGCTACACCTTC. This gives the protein CASSQVEVGYTF.